The T cell receptor beta chain under discussion was sequenced for a study of blood T cell repertoires in COVID-19. At the level of the study: Material from acute and convalescent COVID-19 was sourced from the United States, Italy and Spain. From T cells, B-cell-depleted T cells, or PBMCs came the material, which was cDNA or gDNA.

With V trimmed by 4 bases and J by 3 bases, 8 bases remained unmatched. The CDR3 length is 15 residues. Germline CDR1 reads GTSNPN; CDR2 reads SVGIG (reference sequence). Authors' data handling: Quantification of nucleated cells was approximated via reference gene primer amplification. TCRdb's copy holds only in-frame clones and misses some; the assay was immunoSEQ multiplex PCR. Clone size and the V and J calls come from that table; the DNA yielded D and trimming. The sample includes about 93,000 clones, around nine tenths of them seen just once. This rearrangement joins TRBV30 to TRBJ2-1; 8 nucleotides line up with TRBD1. The sample comprised peripheral blood. This clonotype was obtained from a middle-aged man with acute or convalescent COVID-19. The CDR3 loop reads CAWNPGTGVYNEQFF. CDR3 nucleotides: TGTGCCTGGAACCCCGGGACAGGCGTCTACAATGAGCAGTTCTTC.